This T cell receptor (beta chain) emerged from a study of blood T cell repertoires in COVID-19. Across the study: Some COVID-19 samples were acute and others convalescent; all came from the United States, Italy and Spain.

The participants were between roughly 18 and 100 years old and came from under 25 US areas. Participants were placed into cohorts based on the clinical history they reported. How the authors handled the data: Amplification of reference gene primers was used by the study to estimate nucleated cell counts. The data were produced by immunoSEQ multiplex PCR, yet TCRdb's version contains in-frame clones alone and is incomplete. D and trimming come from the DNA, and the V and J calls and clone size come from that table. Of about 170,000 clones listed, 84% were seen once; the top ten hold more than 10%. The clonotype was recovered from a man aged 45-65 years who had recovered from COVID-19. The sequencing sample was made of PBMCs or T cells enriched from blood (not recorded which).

The CDR3 DNA sequence: TGTGCCAGCAGCCCAGGGGGCCGGGGTGCCGGGGAGCTGTTTTTT. Translation gives CASSPGGRGAGELFF. This chain links TRBV9 with TRBJ2-2, with TRBD1 matching over 8 bases. The V segment lost 4 bases and the J segment 6 bases; nucleotides outside the gene matches: 8. The germline V gene encodes CDR1 SGDLS and CDR2 YYNGEE. CDR3 length equals 15 residues.